This TCR beta chain emerged from a study of T cell responses to AZD1222 COVID-19 vaccine. Produced via immunoSEQ multiplex PCR; TCRdb's table is partial and in-frame only. The data show around 110,000 clones, 80% to 90% seen once. General study points: Spike-wide vaccine-associated CD4 TCRs dominated at 160-218 and 743-854. Unmutated variant regions are reportedly targeted by nearly half of spike-specific TCRs. The breadth and depth of Spike-specific TCRs increased once two AZD1222 doses had been given. Donors were mostly white British, more females; clonal diversity possibly underestimated.

Germline loops: CDR1 SEHNR, CDR2 FQNEAQ (reference sequence). There are 12 residues in the CDR3. V lost 5 bases, J lost 6 bases, and 11 bases lay in between. With regard to this clone: The antigen remains undetermined.

The J gene is TRBJ2-7, the V gene TRBV7-9, with D perhaps TRBD2 (6 bases). Here the sequenced sample was peripheral blood, taken on day 0 of AZD1222 vaccination. This receptor was taken from an adult in good health. CDR3 nucleotides: TGTGCCAGCAGCGTAACGGAGGGCGAGCAGTACTTC. It specifies CASSVTEGEQYF.